This T cell receptor (beta chain) was recorded in a study of T cells in Graves' hyperthyroidism and ophthalmopathy (dated by TCRdb to the late 2010s). About the investigation overall: Peripheral blood was sampled at the time of initial diagnosis, prior to any treatment. For training and testing, the approximately 92 patients in the discovery cohort were randomly divided in a 7:3 ratio. An independent validation cohort of under 20 hyperthyroidism patients and 15 or so patients who later progressed to ophthalmopathy tested prospective prediction of ophthalmopathy. To identify TCR V-J signatures that set the groups apart, the researchers used a discovery cohort of 90 to 100 patients, made up of approximately 43 with Graves' ophthalmopathy and some 56 with stable Graves' hyperthyroidism. According to the paper, TCR Vbeta CDR3 sequencing was carried out on 120 to 150 peripheral blood samples, which came from 40 to 45 ophthalmopathy, approximately 78 hyperthyroidism and roughly 17 progressor patients. The study also compared thyroid tissue and blood T-cell repertoires from several Graves' hyperthyroidism patients. Once sampling was done, hyperthyroidism patients were given methimazole at a starting dose of 30 mg daily, whereas ophthalmopathy patients were given high-dose intravenous methylprednisolone.

Hyperthyroidism patients were aged 18 to 65 years and newly diagnosed, with disease duration of less than 2 months. Any patient with an uncontrolled infection, another autoimmune disease, pregnancy or lactation was excluded. Diagnoses were established on the basis of clinical symptoms, serum thyroxine and TRAb, thyroid ultrasound, and orbital computed tomography. For progressor patients, blood was drawn at the first diagnosis of hyperthyroidism, before any ophthalmopathy symptoms had appeared. Ficoll-Paque density gradient centrifugation was used to isolate PBMCs from 10 ml of fresh peripheral blood. Patients classed as progressors first received a Graves' hyperthyroidism diagnosis and then went on to develop ophthalmopathy during follow-up. Trizol reagent was used to extract total RNA, and RNA quality was then checked on an Agilent 2100 Bioanalyzer. The TCR beta CDR3 regions were amplified from RNA transcripts. The first round of RT-PCR for the TCR CDR3 was performed with the HTBI primer set and the Qiagen OneStep RT-PCR kit. Libraries were constructed in a second round of multiplex PCR, after which size selection and purification were carried out. The libraries were sequenced on an Illumina HiSeq2000 using paired-end 100 bp reads. The published analysis was carried out like this. Raw data were processed with SOAPnuke, discarding reads with adapters, uncalled bases, mean Phred below 15, or no exact constant-primer or identifier match. High-quality paired reads were merged using COPE v1.2.5, and each unique nucleotide sequence was defined as a clonotype. MiTCR v1.1 was used to align the clonotypes against IMGT TRBV, TRBD and TRBJ reference segments. Analysis was restricted to V-J combinations with a frequency above 0.0001, which covered roughly 99% of repertoires. A TCS score was defined as the ratio of F50 (clonal expansion) to E x V (chaos), with BLOSUM62-based TCRdist applied between CDR3 peptides within each V-J. Welch's t-statistics and random forest reduced fewer than 550 V-J features to 13, which were used in a naive Bayes classifier (R e1071). TCRdb reworked the public reads: Q25 trimming with fastp, MiXCR clone assembly, productive beta chains retained. Records with the same CDR3 protein are collapsed into one entry carrying the most frequent genes and DNA. TCRdb's processing, not the authors', yielded these V and J calls. The sample profile shows about 280,000 distinct CDR3 sequences; about 25% of them were found once. The ten top clones hold about 25% of the sample.

General conclusions and limits of the study: A model built on a 13 V-J signature distinguished ophthalmopathy from stable hyperthyroidism, reaching about 88% sensitivity and approximately 81% specificity in cross-validation and 80%/75% in testing. Most expanded thyroid clonotypes (frequency above 0.001) were also found in blood, which suggests that blood repertoires may mirror thyroid immune responses. No statistical method was used to set the sample size in advance, and investigators knew the group allocation. During validation, the model predicted progression to ophthalmopathy a median of around 7 months ahead of onset, with almost 71% sensitivity and around 72% specificity.

Its CDR3 holds 14 amino acids, cysteine through phenylalanine. Just the 42-base CDR3 DNA is kept, in frame starting at base 1. V sheds 1 base and J sheds 4 bases, leaving 10 bases between their ends. CDR1 and CDR2, per the germline V gene, are MGHDK and SYGVNS. This clonotype was seen repeatedly, ten times or more. What antigen it recognizes has not been identified. The input lacks base qualities; no much larger clone sits a single base away. The sequencing input was blood. The sequence was obtained from a man between 35 and 55 years old with Graves' hyperthyroidism that later progressed to Graves' ophthalmopathy. The sequence joins TRBV25-1 to TRBJ2-5; the D gene remains uncertain. The bases read TGTGCCAGCAGTGAATGGCGTATCCGAGAGACCCAGTACTTC. It translates as CASSEWRIRETQYF.